This T cell receptor beta chain emerged from a study of response to subunit inactivated influenza vaccine. Study outcomes and limitations: It was suggested by the authors that few new T cells are recruited by each seasonal influenza vaccination.

To note about this clonotype: Its antigen remains unidentified.

In TCRdb, the RT-PCR reads were re-called with MiXCR into one record per CDR3 protein. Of 300,000 to 350,000 distinct CDR3 sequences in the sample, about 20% were seen once. The germline gives CDR1 SGHRS, CDR2 YFSETQ. This CDR3 comprises 14 residues. With 2 bases clipped from V and 3 bases from J, the junction kept 3 bases outside the gene matches. V and J are TRBV5-1 and TRBJ2-7; 9 bases are a match to TRBD2. The origin of this receptor is a man in his fifties or sixties who received an inactivated influenza vaccine. The material was PBMCs from blood, obtained 21 months after vaccination. In DNA, the CDR3 is TGCGCCAGCAGCTTTGGTAGCGGGGGCTACGAGCAGTACTTC. Translated: CASSFGSGGYEQYF.